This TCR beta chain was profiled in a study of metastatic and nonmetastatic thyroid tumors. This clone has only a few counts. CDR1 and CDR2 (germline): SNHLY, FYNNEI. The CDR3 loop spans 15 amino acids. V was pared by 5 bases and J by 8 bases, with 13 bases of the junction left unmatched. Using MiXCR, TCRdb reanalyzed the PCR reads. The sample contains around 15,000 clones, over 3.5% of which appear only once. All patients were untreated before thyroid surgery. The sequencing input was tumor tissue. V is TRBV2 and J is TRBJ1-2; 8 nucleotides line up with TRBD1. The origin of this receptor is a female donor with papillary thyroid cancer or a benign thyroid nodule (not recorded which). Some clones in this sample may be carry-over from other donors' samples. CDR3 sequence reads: CASSLGQGGIGGYTF. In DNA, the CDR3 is TGTGCCAGCAGTCTAGGACAGGGAGGGATAGGAGGCTACACCTTC.